The sequence of this T cell receptor (beta chain) was determined in a study of CD8 T cells in Susac syndrome. Random-hexamer reverse transcription was applied to about 0.45 to 1 ug RNA. Across 54 Vbeta and 13 Jbeta, immunoSEQ multiplex PCR amplified TCR beta CDR3. TCRdb recomputed calls from the immunoSEQ multiplex PCR reads with MiXCR, one row per CDR3 protein. Among about 200,000 distinct CDR3 sequences, 95% were seen once, and the ten largest hold approximately 0.1%. The CDR3 contains 13 residues. V was shortened by 3 bases and J by 3 bases, with 9 bases between the two germline ends. Per the germline V gene, CDR1 is LGHDT and CDR2 is YNNKEL (reference sequence). It was negative isolation that provided the CD8+ and CD4+ T cells, whereas TEMRA cells were enriched by FACS.

Sequenced input: CD4+ T cells from PBMCs. The clonotype originates from a human donor in good health. The chain links TRBV3-1 to TRBJ2-7; D is uncertain. The CDR3 region is CASSQDSRYEQYF. Here the CDR3 DNA reads TGTGCCAGCAGCCAGGATTCTCGCTACGAGCAGTACTTC.